A selection of T cell receptor beta chains follows, all from one sample in a study of T cell responses to AZD1222 COVID-19 vaccine. Only in-frame clones appear in the TCRdb table, and some are missing; sequencing was by immunoSEQ multiplex PCR. This sample has about 110,000 clones, with about 90% found just once. The sequencing used peripheral blood, collected 28 days after the second AZD1222 dose. Receptor source: an adult who received the AZD1222 COVID-19 vaccine. Both conserved end residues are part of each CDR3. The D gene is left open where the match is weak.

>TRBV2|NA
CASSERAGRNTQYF
>TRBV13|NA
CASSAGTRYNEQFF
>TRBV5-1|NA
CASSLAPASYNEQFF
>TRBV7-9|NA
CASSSGPSTDTQYF
>TRBV27|NA
CASSSSRNNYGYTF
>TRBV10-3|TRBD1
CAIAATGGTGNEQFF
>TRBV6-5|NA
CASTRDGGTEAFF
>TRBV19|NA
CASATSFSTDTQYF
>TRBV5-1|NA
CASSGGVRTDTQYF
>TRBV19|NA
CASRWITSDSPLHF
>TRBV19|TRBD1
CASTIDRGSNQPQHF
>TRBV7-3|NA
CASSGGEGTEAFF
>TRBV28|NA
CASSLPGWGDTEAFF
>TRBV10-3|TRBD2
CAITGLAGDTDTQYF
>TRBV7-9|TRBD1
CASSLGQGAGEKLFF
>TRBV4-1|TRBD1
CASSQLMDRKTYGYTF
>TRBV15|NA
CATSRGELSSQPQHF
>TRBV19|NA
CASSIVAGTAYEQYF
>TRBV19|NA
CATGGWGGQPQHF
>TRBV5-1|NA
CASSLALTYNEQFF
>TRBV13|NA
CASRVITGLYNEQFF
>TRBV6-5|NA
CASSYSFSPNTEAFF
>TRBV4-1|TRBD1
CASSLGGQARSYEQYF
>TRBV28|NA
CASRPGGPRQYF
>TRBV27|NA
CASSSDSYNSPLHF
>TRBV9|NA
CASSAALFTDTQYF
>TRBV10-3|NA
CAIRPTGTGDSPLHF
>TRBV20-1|NA
CSAGRSTEAFF